This TCR beta chain was observed in a study of cytomegalovirus exposure and HLA in healthy donors. Regarding the study as a whole: A previous analysis found most TCR beta V segments productive roughly 90% or roughly 30% of the time. A later analysis reportedly found fewer N-insertions in an Asian-associated ancestry cluster than the roughly 680-donor mean.

Concerning this clone itself: Its specificity is not known.

60 Vbeta and 13 Jbeta primers were used in PCR. Per the original data handling: A follow-up analysis tallied some 80 million unique TCR beta chains, roughly 11 million shared. Here immunoSEQ multiplex PCR was the method, and the copy in TCRdb shows in-frame clones only, minus some. Clone size and V and J calls were adopted from that table, with D and trimming inferred from the DNA. The sample consists of about 120,000 clones, around 67% of them appearing once. CDR1 and CDR2 from the germline V gene are ENHRY and SYGVKD. This CDR3 contains 14 residues. Germline trimming cut 2 bases from V and 5 bases from J; bases unmatched to any gene: 4.

The sequenced material came from PBMCs. This sequence joins TRBV10-3 and TRBJ2-3, with 7 bases matching TRBD2. The receptor was isolated from a woman aged 40 to 50 in good health and CMV-seronegative. CDR3 bases: TGTGCCATCAGTGAGAGGCTAGCGGAAGATACGCAGTATTTT. Translated, it gives CAISERLAEDTQYF.